What follows are 21 T cell receptor beta chains derived from one specimen sequenced in a study of blood T cells in healthy people across ages. Together with a sample-barcoded 5' primer, a J-beta primer mix was included in a second PCR lasting about 6 to 12 cycles. TCRdb independently ran MiXCR on the 5' RACE reads; one entry per CDR3 protein. Here the sample spans approximately 730,000 distinct CDR3 sequences, about 53% being singletons. Sequences were obtained from blood. These receptors all come from an elderly man in good health.

There are a few counts of this clonotype. The chain links TRBV28 to TRBJ2-7, with D possibly matching TRBD2 (5 bases). Germline V gene data show CDR1 as MDHEN and CDR2 as SYDVKM. This CDR3 has 13 residues. Trimming took off 6 bases at V and 3 bases at J, with 12 bases between the two ends. The CDR3 DNA follows: TGTGCCAGCAGGGTCGGACTCAGCTACGAGCAGTACTTC. Amino acid sequence: CASRVGLSYEQYF.

In the case of this clonotype: One end of the junction fails to match germline, which may point to a read error. The chain carries TRBV7-2 and TRBJ2-4; D is ambiguous. The J call is doubtful: the DNA matches TRBJ2-5 better. Germline loops: CDR1 SGHTA, CDR2 FQGNSA. This CDR3 is built from 15 residues. In nucleotides, the CDR3 is TGTGCCTGCAGCTCCGCGAGAGTCCCCCAAGAGACCCAGTACTTC. It translates to CACSSARVPQETQYF.

This rearrangement joins TRBV5-4 to TRBJ2-3, with unresolved D. The CDR3 extends over 15 amino acids. CDR1 is SGHNT, CDR2 YYREEE, per germline (reference sequence). V shed 2 bases and J shed 0 bases, with 10 bases lying between them. The CDR3 here is CASSFRDPSTDTQYF. The DNA of the CDR3 is TGTGCCAGCAGCTTCCGCGATCCTAGCACAGATACGCAGTATTTT.

The chain recombines TRBV10-3 with TRBJ2-7; the match to TRBD1 covers 11 bases. This CDR3 contains 14 residues. Trimming at V came to 8 bases and at J to 6 bases, leaving 9 bases not matched to a gene. Germline values: CDR1 ENHRY, CDR2 SYGVKD. CDR3 coding DNA: TGTGCCATCCACCCCGGGACAGGGGGTACCGAGCAGTACTTC. Its protein product is CAIHPGTGGTEQYF.

This clonotype was counted between two and nine times. This chain joins TRBV5-1 and TRBJ2-1; 7 positions match TRBD1. The CDR3 runs to 14 residues. Germline V lookup: CDR1 SGHRS, CDR2 YFSETQ. The V gene end was trimmed by 0 bases and the J gene end by 8 bases; junction bases not matched to a gene: 5. DNA for the CDR3: TGCGCCAGCAGCTTGGAGGGACAGAGGGATGAGCAGTTCTTC. Translating gives CASSLEGQRDEQFF.

The chain has TRBV18 and TRBJ2-5; unclear D gene. Germline V gene lookup returns CDR1 KGHSH and CDR2 LQKENI. Trimming stripped 1 base from V and 1 base from J, with 7 bases between. This CDR3 is built from 14 residues. The CDR3 reads CASSPRHPQETQYF. In DNA, the CDR3 is TGTGCCAGCTCACCACGACACCCCCAAGAGACCCAGTACTTC.

The chain is built from TRBV7-8 and TRBJ2-1; D is unresolved. The CDR3 is made up of 13 amino acids. Looked up from germline, CDR1 is SGHVS and CDR2 is FQNEAQ. Trimming removed 5 bases at V and 10 bases at J, with 15 bases between. The CDR3 sequence: CASSPGRAEEQFF. CDR3 nucleotide sequence: TGTGCCAGCAGCCCCGGAAGGGCGGAGGAGCAGTTCTTC.

The chain uses TRBV6-1 and TRBJ2-5, with 14 positions matching TRBD2. V lost 5 bases and J lost 3; bases outside the gene matches: 11. This CDR3 region has 18 residues. CDR1 and CDR2 (germline): MNHNS, SASEGT. The CDR3 reads CASSLRPPGLAGEETQYF. The CDR3 bases are TGTGCCAGCAGTCTAAGACCTCCGGGACTAGCGGGAGAAGAGACCCAGTACTTC.

In this sample, this clonotype turned up a few times. The genes are TRBV5-1 and TRBJ2-3; 8 bases map to TRBD1. Trimming at V came to 1 base and at J to 14 bases, leaving 18 bases not matched to a gene. The CDR3 covers 16 residues. CDR1 SGHRS and CDR2 YFSETQ come from the germline V gene. CDR3 DNA sequence: TGCGCCAGCAGCTTGTCGGGCAGGGGGCAGTACAGAGACGCGTATTTT. This encodes CASSLSGRGQYRDAYF.

V gene TRBV24-1 combines with J gene TRBJ2-5; perhaps TRBD1 as D (5 bases). Germline values: CDR1 KGHDR, CDR2 SFDVKD. Between the trimmed V and J ends, which lost 3 bases and 11 bases, there was a span of 21 bases. The CDR3 spans 15 residues. The CDR3 sequence is CATSDARVKDNEQYF. CDR3 bases: TGTGCCACCAGTGATGCCAGGGTGAAAGACAATGAGCAGTACTTC.

CDR3 DNA: TGCAGTGCTAGAGATGAGTGGACTAGGAGGGAGACCCAGTACTTC. Translated, it gives CSARDEWTRRETQYF. The chain employs TRBV20-1 and TRBJ2-7; 7 nucleotides match TRBD2. The J call may not be correct, given that the DNA end is closer to TRBJ2-5. The CDR3 covers 15 residues. The germline gives CDR1 DFQATT, CDR2 SNEGSKA (reference sequence).

The V gene is TRBV2, the J gene TRBJ2-5, with TRBD2 matching over 7 bases. Trimming removed 6 bases from V and 5 bases from J; junction bases left unmatched: 6. The CDR3 runs to 13 residues. The germline V gene has CDR1 SNHLY and CDR2 FYNNEI. The CDR3 nucleotides are TGTGCCAGCAGACAAGCGGGATCGGAGACCCAGTACTTC. It yields the protein CASRQAGSETQYF.

The sample holds many counts of this clonotype. CDR3 sequence: CSADRLAGGPETQYF. CDR3 nucleotides: TGCAGTGCTGATAGACTAGCGGGAGGGCCGGAGACCCAGTACTTC. The chain is built from TRBV20-1 and TRBJ2-5, with 14 bases identical to TRBD2. CDR3 length: 15 amino acids. Unmatched junction bases numbered 7, after V lost 5 bases and J lost 5 bases. Per the germline V gene, CDR1 is DFQATT and CDR2 is SNEGSKA (reference sequence).

The chain recombines TRBV6-1 with TRBJ2-4; D possibly uses TRBD1 or TRBD2 (5 bases each). Between the trimmed V and J ends, which lost 5 bases and 13 bases, there was a span of 21 bases. Germline V gene sequence: CDR1 MNHNS, CDR2 SASEGT. The CDR3 runs to 14 residues. The CDR3 nucleotides are TGTGCCAGCAGTACCCAGGGTATCGGGAATGAGCAGTACTTC. Its protein is CASSTQGIGNEQYF.

In its sample, this clonotype was seen a few times. V usage is TRBV28 and J usage is TRBJ2-7, with D possibly called TRBD1 or TRBD2 (5 bases each). V was trimmed by 6 bases and J by 2 bases, leaving 11 bases between them. The CDR3 runs to 13 residues. The germline CDR1 and CDR2 sequences are MDHEN and SYDVKM. The CDR3 region has the DNA TGTGCCAGCAGACTACGGGGCCCCTACGAGCAGTACTTC. Its protein product is CASRLRGPYEQYF. Combining the CDR3 with reference TRBV28 and TRBJ2-7 gives the whole variable domain DVKVTQSSRYLVKRTGEKVFLECVQDMDHENMFWYRQDPGLGLRLIYFSYDVKMKEKGDIPEGYSVSREKKERFSLILESASTNQTSMYLCASRLRGPYEQYFGPGTRLTVT.

In this sample, this clonotype turned up a few times. The chain recombines TRBV29-1 with TRBJ1-2, with a tentative D call TRBD1 (6 bases). This CDR3 has 14 residues. The germline V gene encodes CDR1 SQVTM and CDR2 ANQGSEA. V lost 7 bases and J lost 4, with 19 bases in between. CDR3 in amino acids: CSGDTGSDGYGYTF. The CDR3 DNA is TGCAGCGGCGATACAGGGTCTGACGGCTATGGCTACACCTTC. The full variable domain, in which reference TRBV29-1 and TRBJ1-2 provide the parts outside the CDR3, is SAVISQKPSRDICQRGTSLTIQCQVDSQVTMMFWYRQQPGQSLTLIATANQGSEATYESGFVIDKFPISRPNLTFSTLTVSNMSPEDSSIYLCSGDTGSDGYGYTFGSGTRLTVV.

Points on this clonotype: One end of the junction is discordant with germline, which a read error may explain. The chain employs TRBV11-1 and TRBJ2-3; TRBD2 matches at 10 bases. The germline V gene encodes CDR1 SGHAT and CDR2 FQDESV (reference sequence). This CDR3 has 15 amino acids. CDR3 in amino acids: CTSSLAGGSGDTQYF. The CDR3 DNA reads TGTACCAGCAGCTTAGCGGGAGGCTCGGGGGATACGCAGTATTTT.

The rearrangement joins TRBV18 to TRBJ2-5, with 11 bases fitting TRBD1. Germline assignment: CDR1 KGHSH and CDR2 LQKENI. The CDR3 consists of 16 residues. The ends lost 5 bases at V and 1 base at J; junction bases unmatched: 6. CDR3 amino acids: CASSGQGARAQETQYF. CDR3 in DNA: TGTGCCAGCTCAGGACAGGGGGCCCGGGCCCAAGAGACCCAGTACTTC. The complete variable domain, with remaining parts taken from reference TRBV18 and TRBJ2-5, reads NAGVMQNPRHLVRRRGQEARLRCSPMKGHSHVYWYRQLPEEGLKFMVYLQKENIIDESGMPKERFSAEFPKEGPSILRIQQVVRGDSAAYFCASSGQGARAQETQYFGPGTRLLVL.

V usage is TRBV7-2 and J usage is TRBJ1-5; 7 nucleotides agree with TRBD1. In germline, CDR1 is SGHTA, CDR2 FQGNSA. The CDR3 extends over 14 amino acids. The ends lost 5 bases at V and 11 bases at J; junction bases unmatched: 12. The CDR3 loop is CASSLSRQGETQHF. CDR3 DNA sequence: TGTGCCAGCAGCCTATCGAGACAGGGCGAGACCCAGCATTTT.

The V and J genes are TRBV6-5 and TRBJ2-1, with 8 bases that match TRBD2. Germline V gives CDR1 MNHEY, CDR2 SVGAGI. The V and J ends lost 11 bases and 6 bases, in that order; junction bases with no gene match: 12. The CDR3 covers 14 residues. The DNA for the CDR3 is TGTGCCGCGATGCAACCGGGAGGGCTCAATGAGCAGTTCTTC. Its translation is CAAMQPGGLNEQFF.

This rearrangement joins TRBV27 to TRBJ2-3; 7 bases match TRBD2. V was clipped by 0 bases and J by 14 bases; unmatched bases: 23. There are 18 residues in the CDR3. Germline-derived CDR1 and CDR2 are MNHEY and SMNVEV (reference sequence). CDR3 residues: CASSLSVPGGSPPRYAYF. The CDR3, as DNA: TGTGCCAGCAGTTTATCTGTGCCGGGCGGGAGTCCCCCTAGATACGCGTATTTT.